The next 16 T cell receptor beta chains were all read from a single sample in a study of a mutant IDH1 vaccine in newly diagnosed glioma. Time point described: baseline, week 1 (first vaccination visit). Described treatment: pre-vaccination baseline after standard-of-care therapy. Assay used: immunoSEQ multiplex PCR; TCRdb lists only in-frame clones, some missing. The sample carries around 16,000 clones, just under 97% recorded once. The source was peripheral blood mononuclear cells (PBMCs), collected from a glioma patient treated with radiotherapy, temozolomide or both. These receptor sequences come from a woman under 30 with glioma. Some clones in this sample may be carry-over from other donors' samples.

In nucleotides, the CDR3 is TGTGCCAGCAGCTTAGTCCGGGTGATAGAAGGCACAGATACGCAGTATTTT. It yields the protein CASSLVRVIEGTDTQYF. The chain employs TRBV7-8 and TRBJ2-3, with D hard to call. The ends were cut back, 1 base at V and 1 base at J, with 15 bases in the middle. This CDR3 contains 17 residues. Per the germline V gene, CDR1 is SGHVS and CDR2 is FQNEAQ.

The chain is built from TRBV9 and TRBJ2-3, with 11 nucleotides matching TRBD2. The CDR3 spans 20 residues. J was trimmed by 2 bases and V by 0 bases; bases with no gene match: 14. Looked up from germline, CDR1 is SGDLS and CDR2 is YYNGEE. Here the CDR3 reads CASSVDPRLAGPYHTDTQYF. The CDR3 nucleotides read TGTGCCAGCAGCGTAGACCCCAGACTAGCGGGACCTTACCACACAGATACGCAGTATTTT. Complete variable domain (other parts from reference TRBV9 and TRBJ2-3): DSGVTQTPKHLITATGQRVTLRCSPRSGDLSVYWYQQSLDQGLQFLIQYYNGEERAKGNILERFSAQQFPDLHSELNLSSLELGDSALYFCASSVDPRLAGPYHTDTQYFGPGTRLTVL.

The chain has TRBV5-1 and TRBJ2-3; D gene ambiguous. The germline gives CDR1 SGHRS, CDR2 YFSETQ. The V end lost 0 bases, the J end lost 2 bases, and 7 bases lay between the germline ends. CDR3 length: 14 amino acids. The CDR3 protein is CASSLGHDTDTQYF. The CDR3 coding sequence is TGCGCCAGCAGCTTGGGCCACGACACAGATACGCAGTATTTT. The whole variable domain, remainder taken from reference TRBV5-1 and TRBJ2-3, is KAGVTQTPRYLIKTRGQQVTLSCSPISGHRSVSWYQQTPGQGLQFLFEYFSETQRNKGNFPGRFSGRQFSNSRSEMNVSTLELGDSALYLCASSLGHDTDTQYFGPGTRLTVL.

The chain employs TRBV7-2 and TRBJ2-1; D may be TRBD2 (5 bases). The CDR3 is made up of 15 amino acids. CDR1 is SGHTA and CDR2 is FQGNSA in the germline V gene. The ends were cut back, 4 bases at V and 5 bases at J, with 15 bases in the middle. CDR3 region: CASSWLLGLNNEQFF. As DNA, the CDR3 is TGTGCCAGCAGCTGGTTACTAGGTTTAAACAATGAGCAGTTCTTC.

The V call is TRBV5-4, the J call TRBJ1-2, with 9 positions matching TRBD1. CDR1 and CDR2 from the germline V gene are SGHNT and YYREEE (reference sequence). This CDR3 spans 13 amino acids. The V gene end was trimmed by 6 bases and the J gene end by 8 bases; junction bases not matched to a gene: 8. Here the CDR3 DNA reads TGTGCCAGCACGTTACAGGGGGCAGAGGGCTACACCTTC. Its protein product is CASTLQGAEGYTF. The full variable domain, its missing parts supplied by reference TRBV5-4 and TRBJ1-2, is ETGVTQSPTHLIKTRGQQVTLRCSSQSGHNTVSWYQQALGQGPQFIFQYYREEENGRGNFPPRFSGLQFPNYSSELNVNALELDDSALYLCASTLQGAEGYTFGSGTRLTVV.

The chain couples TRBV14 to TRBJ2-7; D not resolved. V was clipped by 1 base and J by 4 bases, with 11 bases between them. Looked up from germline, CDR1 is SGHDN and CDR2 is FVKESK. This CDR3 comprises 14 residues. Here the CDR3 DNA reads TGTGCCAGCAGCCAAGTATTAGGCAGGTACGAGCAGTACTTC. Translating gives CASSQVLGRYEQYF.

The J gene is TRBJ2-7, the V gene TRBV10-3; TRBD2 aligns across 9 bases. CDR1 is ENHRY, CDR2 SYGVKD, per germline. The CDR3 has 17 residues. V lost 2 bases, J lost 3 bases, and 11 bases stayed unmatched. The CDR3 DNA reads TGTGCCATCAGTGAGGCTATAGCGGGAGTCCTAAACTACGAGCAGTACTTC. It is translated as CAISEAIAGVLNYEQYF.

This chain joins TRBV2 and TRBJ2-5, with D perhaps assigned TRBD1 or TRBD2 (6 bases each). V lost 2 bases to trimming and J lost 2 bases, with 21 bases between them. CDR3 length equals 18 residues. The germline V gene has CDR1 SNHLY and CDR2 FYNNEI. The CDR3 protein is CASSERRGSAAVQETQYF. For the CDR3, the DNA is TGTGCCAGCAGTGAAAGGAGGGGGTCCGCGGCAGTACAAGAGACCCAGTACTTC.

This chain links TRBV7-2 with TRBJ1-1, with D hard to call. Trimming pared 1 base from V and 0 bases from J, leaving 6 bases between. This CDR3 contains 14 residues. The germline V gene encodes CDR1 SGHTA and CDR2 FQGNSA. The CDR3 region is CASSLVALNTEAFF. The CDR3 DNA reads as TGTGCCAGCAGCTTAGTGGCCCTGAACACTGAAGCTTTCTTT.

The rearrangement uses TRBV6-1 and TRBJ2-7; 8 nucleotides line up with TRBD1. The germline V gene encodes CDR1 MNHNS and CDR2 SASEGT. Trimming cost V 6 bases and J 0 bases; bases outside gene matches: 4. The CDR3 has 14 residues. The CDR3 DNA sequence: TGTGCCAGCAGCCGGGACAGGAGCTCCTACGAGCAGTACTTC. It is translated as CASSRDRSSYEQYF.

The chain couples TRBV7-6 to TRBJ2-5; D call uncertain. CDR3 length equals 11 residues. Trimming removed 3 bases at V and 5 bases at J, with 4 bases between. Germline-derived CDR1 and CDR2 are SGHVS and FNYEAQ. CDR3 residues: CASSLSETQYF. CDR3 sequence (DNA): TGTGCCAGCAGCTTGTCGGAGACCCAGTACTTC.

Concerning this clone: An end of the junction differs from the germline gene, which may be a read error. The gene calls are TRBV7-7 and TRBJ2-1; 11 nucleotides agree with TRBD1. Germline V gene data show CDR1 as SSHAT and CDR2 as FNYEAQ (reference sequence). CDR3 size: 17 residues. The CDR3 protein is CASSLYTDRGRYNEQFF. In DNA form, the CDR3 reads TGTGCTAGCAGCTTATATACGGACAGGGGGCGATACAATGAGCAGTTCTTC.

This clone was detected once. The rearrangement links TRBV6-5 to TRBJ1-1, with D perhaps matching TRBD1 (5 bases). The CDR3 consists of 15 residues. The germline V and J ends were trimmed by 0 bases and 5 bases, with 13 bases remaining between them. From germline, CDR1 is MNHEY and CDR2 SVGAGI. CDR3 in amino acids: CASSYSTGGQTEAFF. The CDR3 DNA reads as TGTGCCAGCAGTTACTCGACGGGGGGTCAGACTGAAGCTTTCTTT.

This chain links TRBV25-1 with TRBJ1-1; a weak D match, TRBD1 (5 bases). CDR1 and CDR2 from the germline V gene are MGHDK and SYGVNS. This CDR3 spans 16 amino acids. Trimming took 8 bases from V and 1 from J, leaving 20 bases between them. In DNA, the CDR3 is TGTGCCAGCCGTAGCTCACTTCAGGGTACGAACACTGAAGCTTTCTTT. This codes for CASRSSLQGTNTEAFF.

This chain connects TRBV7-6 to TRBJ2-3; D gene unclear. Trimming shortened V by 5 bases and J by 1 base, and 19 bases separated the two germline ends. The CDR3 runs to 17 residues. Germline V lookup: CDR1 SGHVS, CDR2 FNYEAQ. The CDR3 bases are TGTGCCAGCAGCGAAAGCCTAACCGCGCTGGGCACAGATACGCAGTATTTT. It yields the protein CASSESLTALGTDTQYF.

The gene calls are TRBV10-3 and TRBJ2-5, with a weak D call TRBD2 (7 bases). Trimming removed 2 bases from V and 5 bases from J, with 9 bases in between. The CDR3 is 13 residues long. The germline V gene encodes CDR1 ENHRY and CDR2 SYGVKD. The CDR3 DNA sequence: TGTGCCATCAGTGAGAGGGGGGGGGAGACCCAGTACTTC. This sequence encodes CAISERGGETQYF.